This entry lists 9 T cell receptor beta chains sequenced from one sample in a study of blood T cell repertoires in COVID-19. The protocol was immunoSEQ multiplex PCR, while the TCRdb copy is restricted to in-frame clones and leaves out a portion. The table has around 68,000 clones, roughly 89% seen once. The material sequenced was peripheral blood. The receptors originated from a woman between 45 and 65 years old with acute or convalescent COVID-19.

This rearrangement joins TRBV5-1 to TRBJ2-1; no clear D gene. V lost 4 bases, J lost 0 bases, and 11 bases lay in between. Germline V gene data show CDR1 as SGHRS and CDR2 as YFSETQ. CDR3 size: 15 residues. The CDR3 region has the DNA TGCGCCAGCAGCCCCCGGTCGGGCTCCTACAATGAGCAGTTCTTC. This encodes CASSPRSGSYNEQFF.

The chain joins TRBV9 to TRBJ1-2, with a tentative D call TRBD1 (6 bases). This CDR3 contains 15 residues. With 0 bases removed from V and 4 bases from J, the gap between germline ends came to 13 bases. Germline-derived CDR1 and CDR2 are SGDLS and YYNGEE. The CDR3 DNA sequence: TGTGCCAGCAGCGTAGCCCTGGGGGCTGCCTATGGCTACACCTTC. Residues: CASSVALGAAYGYTF. The complete variable domain, with remaining parts taken from reference TRBV9 and TRBJ1-2, reads DSGVTQTPKHLITATGQRVTLRCSPRSGDLSVYWYQQSLDQGLQFLIQYYNGEERAKGNILERFSAQQFPDLHSELNLSSLELGDSALYFCASSVALGAAYGYTFGSGTRLTVV.

The chain links TRBV11-2 to TRBJ1-4, with 7 nucleotides matching TRBD1. Germline V gives CDR1 SGHAT, CDR2 FQNNGV. Unmatched junction bases numbered 3, after V lost 5 bases and J lost 3 bases. CDR3 length: 14 residues. CDR3 loop: CASSPGTANEKLFF. The CDR3 nucleotides are TGTGCCAGCAGCCCAGGGACAGCTAATGAAAAACTGTTTTTT. Combining the CDR3 with reference TRBV11-2 and TRBJ1-4 gives the whole variable domain EAGVAQSPRYKIIEKRQSVAFWCNPISGHATLYWYQQILGQGPKLLIQFQNNGVVDDSQLPKDRFSAERLKGVDSTLKIQPAKLEDSAVYLCASSPGTANEKLFFGSGTQLSVL.

The V call is TRBV3-1 (or the pseudogene TRBV3-2), the J call TRBJ1-1; 9 bases fit TRBD1. This CDR3 is 14 amino acids long. The V and J ends lost 4 bases and 5 bases, in that order; junction bases with no gene match: 5. Germline values: CDR1 LGHDT, CDR2 YNNKEL (reference sequence). CDR3 sequence: CASSPGTGRTEAFF. Here the CDR3 DNA reads TGTGCCAGCAGCCCGGGGACAGGGCGGACTGAAGCTTTCTTT.

The V gene is TRBV28, the J gene TRBJ2-2, with 8 bases fitting TRBD1. V gave up 3 bases and J gave up 6 bases; unmatched junction bases: 6. Looked up from germline, CDR1 is MDHEN and CDR2 is SYDVKM. The CDR3 has 15 residues. DNA for the CDR3: TGTGCCAGCAGTTTGGACAGGGCGTTTGCCGGGGAGCTGTTTTTT. It encodes CASSLDRAFAGELFF. The variable domain in full, completed from reference TRBV28 and TRBJ2-2, reads DVKVTQSSRYLVKRTGEKVFLECVQDMDHENMFWYRQDPGLGLRLIYFSYDVKMKEKGDIPEGYSVSREKKERFSLILESASTNQTSMYLCASSLDRAFAGELFFGEGSRLTVL.

The gene calls are TRBV30 and TRBJ2-3; the match to TRBD2 covers 8 bases. This CDR3 is built from 14 residues. CDR1 and CDR2 from the germline V gene are GTSNPN and SVGIG (reference sequence). V dropped 4 bases and J dropped 3; count of bases not matched to a gene: 6. CDR3 protein: CAWTPTSETDTQYF. CDR3 in DNA: TGTGCCTGGACACCGACTAGCGAAACAGATACGCAGTATTTT.

The chain employs TRBV6-1 and TRBJ1-5; the D gene is possibly TRBD1 (5 bases). The germline V gene has CDR1 MNHNS and CDR2 SASEGT. Trimming took 3 bases from V and 7 from J, leaving 13 bases between them. The length of the CDR3 is 14 residues. CDR3 amino acids: CASSELQGRQPQHF. CDR3 in DNA: TGTGCCAGCAGTGAGTTGCAGGGAAGGCAGCCCCAGCATTTT.

The chain uses TRBV9 and TRBJ1-2, with D possibly TRBD1 on 5 matching bases. The germline CDR1 and CDR2 sequences are SGDLS and YYNGEE. This CDR3 spans 14 amino acids. V was shortened by 0 bases and J by 7 bases, with 13 bases between the two germline ends. The DNA of the CDR3 is TGTGCCAGCAGCGTAGGGGGTGGTACAGGTGGCTACACCTTC. Translation gives CASSVGGGTGGYTF.

The gene calls are TRBV29-1 and TRBJ1-2; TRBD1 matches 7 bases. The V gene end was trimmed by 3 bases and the J gene end by 6 bases; junction bases not matched to a gene: 10. The CDR3 consists of 14 residues. The germline gives CDR1 SQVTM, CDR2 ANQGSEA. The CDR3 DNA is TGCAGCGTTGAGGACGACAGGGACTGGGATGGCTACACCTTC. Translating gives CSVEDDRDWDGYTF.